The source of this T cell receptor beta chain is a study of regulatory T cells in long-lasting Graves disease. For TCR beta, libraries came from iRepertoire HTBI primers and Arm-PCR of CDR3 regions. One entry per CDR3 protein results from TCRdb running MiXCR on the multiplex PCR reads. In the table there are some 250,000 distinct CDR3 sequences, about a sixth of which are singletons. Looked up from germline, CDR1 is SGHAT and CDR2 is FQNNGV. This CDR3 spans 13 amino acids. V lost 2 bases to trimming and J lost 6 bases, with 7 bases between them. This sample's time point: newly diagnosed GD, antithyroid drugs for less than 3 months. Extracted RNA from PBMCs served as the source of the TCR library. Peripheral blood, at about 10 milliliters, went into EDTA tubes.

This specimen was peripheral blood mononuclear cells (PBMCs), taken at new diagnosis, from a patient treated with antithyroid drugs. The chain carries TRBV11-2 and TRBJ2-2; D remains ambiguous. This clonotype was obtained from a female donor with Graves disease. The CDR3 DNA follows: TGTGCCAGCAGCTTAAATGGCCCCGGGGAGCTGTTTTTT. It encodes CASSLNGPGELFF.